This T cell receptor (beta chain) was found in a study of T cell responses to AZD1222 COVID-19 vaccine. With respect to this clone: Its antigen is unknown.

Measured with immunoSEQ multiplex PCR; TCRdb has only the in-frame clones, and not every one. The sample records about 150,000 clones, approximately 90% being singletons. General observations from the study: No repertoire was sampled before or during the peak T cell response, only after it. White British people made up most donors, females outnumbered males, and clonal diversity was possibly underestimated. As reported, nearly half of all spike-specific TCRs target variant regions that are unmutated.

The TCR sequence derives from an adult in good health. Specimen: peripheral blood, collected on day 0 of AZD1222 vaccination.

The CDR3 DNA reads as TGTGCCATCAGTGGGACAGGGGGTAACACCGGGGAGCTGTTTTTT. This encodes CAISGTGGNTGELFF. V usage is TRBV10-3 and J usage is TRBJ2-2; 10 bases fit TRBD1. This CDR3 spans 15 amino acids. Losses at the gene ends were 4 bases for V and 2 bases for J; bases not matched to a gene: 1. Germline V gene sequence: CDR1 ENHRY, CDR2 SYGVKD.